The 28 T cell receptor beta chains below all came from one sample that was sequenced in a study of blood T cell repertoires in COVID-19 (TCRdb year 2020). Libraries came from the immunoSEQ multiplex PCR assay. This immuneACCESS table, as held by TCRdb, lists in-frame sequences with V and J called but not all clones. Of the missing ones, under half trace to an unresolved V gene in checked studies; the others have no known cause. Across this sample there are some 380,000 clones, with 88% seen only once. The top ten clones comprise approximately 2.1% of the sample. The sample taken for sequencing was PBMCs or T cells enriched from blood (not recorded which). The receptors here all came from a woman aged 35 to 49 with acute COVID-19.

This clone was counted between two and nine times. The chain joins TRBV5-4 to TRBJ1-3; possible D gene TRBD1, 5 bases. The ends were cut back, 1 base at V and 4 bases at J, with 9 bases in the middle. Germline CDR1 and CDR2: SGHNT and YYREEE (reference sequence). The CDR3 loop spans 14 amino acids. In DNA, the CDR3 is TGTGCCAGCAGCTTGCCGGGGGACGGAAACACCATATATTTT. Encoded protein: CASSLPGDGNTIYF.

This clone occurred a few times. The chain carries TRBV14 and TRBJ1-6, with D perhaps matching TRBD1 (5 bases). Trimming pared 4 bases from V and 14 bases from J, leaving 12 bases between. Germline V gene data show CDR1 as SGHDN and CDR2 as FVKESK. This CDR3 is built from 12 residues. This CDR3 is CASSLQVTTLHF. The CDR3, as DNA: TGTGCCAGCAGCCTACAGGTTACGACCCTCCACTTT.

The chain uses TRBV4-1 and TRBJ1-4, with TRBD1 matching 7 bases. The V segment lost 5 bases and the J segment 6 bases; nucleotides outside the gene matches: 15. CDR1 is MGHRA and CDR2 is YSYEKL in the germline V gene. This CDR3 has 17 amino acids. CDR3 loop: CASSSRDSKPGDEKLFF. DNA for the CDR3: TGCGCCAGCAGCTCCCGGGACAGCAAACCGGGGGATGAAAAACTGTTTTTT.

This chain links TRBV9 with TRBJ1-2; D possibly corresponds to TRBD1 (6 bases). The CDR3 covers 14 residues. Germline values: CDR1 SGDLS, CDR2 YYNGEE. The V end lost 4 bases, the J end lost 6 bases, and 16 bases lay between the germline ends. CDR3 DNA: TGTGCCAGCAGCCCCGTGGGGGGGGCCAATGGCTACACCTTC. Amino acids: CASSPVGGANGYTF.

The CDR3: CASSRLSGGNTEAFF. The CDR3, as DNA: TGTGCCAGCTCACGCCTCTCAGGGGGGAACACTGAAGCTTTCTTT. V gene TRBV18 combines with J gene TRBJ1-1; the match to TRBD1 covers 7 bases. The CDR3 spans 15 residues. Germline V gene lookup returns CDR1 KGHSH and CDR2 LQKENI. V lost 4 bases to trimming and J lost 1 base; unmatched junction nucleotides: 6.

The chain uses TRBV24-1 and TRBJ1-2; D unclear. In germline, CDR1 is KGHDR, CDR2 SFDVKD. Trimming removed 0 bases at V and 9 bases at J, with 10 bases between. The CDR3 is 13 residues long. In DNA, the CDR3 is TGTGCCACCAGTGATTTGGGAGATCGGCGCTACACCTTC. It codes for CATSDLGDRRYTF.

V gene TRBV5-8 combines with J gene TRBJ1-3; 7 nucleotides agree with TRBD1. After removal of 2 bases from V and 2 bases from J, the junction contained 4 bases not matched to a gene. The CDR3 loop spans 15 amino acids. Germline-derived CDR1 and CDR2 are SGHTS and YDEGEE. The CDR3 bases are TGTGCCAGCAGCTTCGACAGGGCACCTGGAAACACCATATATTTT. It specifies CASSFDRAPGNTIYF.

This chain uses TRBV19 with TRBJ2-3, with D unresolved. This CDR3 contains 15 residues. V lost 1 base to trimming and J lost 2 bases, with 10 bases between them. The germline V gene encodes CDR1 LNHDA and CDR2 SQIVND (reference sequence). In DNA, the CDR3 is TGTGCCAGTAGTATAGGCGGCATTGACACAGATACGCAGTATTTT. It specifies CASSIGGIDTDTQYF.

The rearrangement links TRBV2 to TRBJ2-1; 7 bases fit TRBD1. The V and J ends lost 6 bases and 3 bases, in that order; junction bases with no gene match: 5. Germline CDR1 is SNHLY and CDR2 is FYNNEI. The CDR3 length is 14 residues. CDR3: CASSDRDLYNEQFF. In DNA, the CDR3 is TGTGCCAGCAGCGACAGGGACCTCTACAATGAGCAGTTCTTC.

The gene calls are TRBV14 and TRBJ2-3; 7 bases fit TRBD1. The CDR3 extends over 14 amino acids. V lost 4 bases to trimming and J lost 4 bases; unmatched junction nucleotides: 5. Germline CDR1 reads SGHDN; CDR2 reads FVKESK. The CDR3 reads CASSRSTGPDTQYF. For the CDR3, the DNA is TGTGCCAGCAGCCGATCGACAGGGCCAGATACGCAGTATTTT. Complete variable domain (other parts from reference TRBV14 and TRBJ2-3): EAGVTQFPSHSVIEKGQTVTLRCDPISGHDNLYWYRRVMGKEIKFLLHFVKESKQDESGMPNNRFLAERTGGTYSTLKVQPAELEDSGVYFCASSRSTGPDTQYFGPGTRLTVL.

This sequence joins TRBV9 and TRBJ2-7; D unclear. V shed 2 bases and J shed 2 bases, with 8 bases lying between them. The CDR3 spans 13 residues. The germline V gene encodes CDR1 SGDLS and CDR2 YYNGEE. The CDR3 DNA reads TGTGCCAGCAGCGTCGGTCCGACCTACGAGCAGTACTTC. Residues: CASSVGPTYEQYF.

CDR3 bases: TGTGCCAGCAGTGAAGATCTTGCGGGGGGCACAGATACGCAGTATTTT. Translation gives CASSEDLAGGTDTQYF. The chain recombines TRBV2 with TRBJ2-3, with 7 positions matching TRBD2. This CDR3 spans 16 amino acids. Germline lookup yields CDR1 SNHLY and CDR2 FYNNEI. The V gene end was trimmed by 1 base and the J gene end by 1 base; junction bases not matched to a gene: 5.

The rearrangement links TRBV18 to TRBJ1-5; 9 bases match TRBD1. J gave up 7 bases and V 3 bases, and 10 bases lay outside the gene matches. Germline loops: CDR1 KGHSH, CDR2 LQKENI. This CDR3 has 16 residues. CDR3 protein: CASSPPGQGIEQPQHF. DNA for the CDR3: TGTGCCAGCTCACCTCCGGGACAGGGAATCGAACAGCCCCAGCATTTT.

V is TRBV7-9 and J is TRBJ1-1; 8 bases match TRBD1. CDR3 length equals 14 residues. Unmatched junction bases numbered 4, after V lost 1 base and J lost 6 bases. Germline CDR1 SEHNR, CDR2 FQNEAQ (reference sequence). The CDR3 DNA follows: TGTGCCAGCAGCTTAGGGACAGGGAGACCTGAAGCTTTCTTT. Its protein is CASSLGTGRPEAFF.

The chain employs TRBV10-3 and TRBJ1-2; 7 nucleotides line up with TRBD1. Germline V lookup: CDR1 ENHRY, CDR2 SYGVKD. CDR3 length: 13 amino acids. Trimming cost V 7 bases and J 7 bases; bases outside gene matches: 9. The CDR3 DNA reads as TGTGCCATCAACGCACAGGGGATGGGTGGCTACACCTTC. Its translation: CAINAQGMGGYTF.

About this clone: This specimen includes other DNA sequences encoding the same CDR3. The chain carries TRBV25-1 and TRBJ1-1, with D hard to call. In germline, CDR1 is MGHDK, CDR2 SYGVNS. The CDR3 extends over 12 amino acids. V was cut by 2 bases and J by 5 bases, with 6 bases left in between. CDR3 DNA sequence: TGTGCCAGCAGTGAACCGGGGACTGAAGCTTTCTTT. Encoded protein: CASSEPGTEAFF. The full variable domain, with the rest looked up from reference TRBV25-1 and TRBJ1-1, is EADIYQTPRYLVIGTGKKITLECSQTMGHDKMYWYQQDPGMELHLIHYSYGVNSTEKGDLSSESTVSRIRTEHFPLTLESARPSHTSQYLCASSEPGTEAFFGQGTRLTVV.

The chain recombines TRBV7-9 with TRBJ1-2; tentatively, D is TRBD1 (6 bases). Germline CDR1 SEHNR, CDR2 FQNEAQ (reference sequence). V was cut by 5 bases and J by 10 bases, with 17 bases left in between. The CDR3 is 13 amino acids. This CDR3 reads CASSRLETGDYTF. The CDR3 DNA follows: TGTGCCAGCAGCCGATTAGAGACAGGTGACTACACCTTC.

The chain combines TRBV2 with TRBJ1-5, with 9 bases lining up with TRBD1. CDR3 length equals 16 residues. V shed 4 bases and J 2 bases; nucleotides not matched to a gene: 6. Per the germline V gene, CDR1 is SNHLY and CDR2 is FYNNEI. CDR3 region: CASSGEGTGRNQPQHF. CDR3 sequence (DNA): TGTGCCAGCAGTGGGGAAGGGACAGGGCGCAATCAGCCCCAGCATTTT.

This sequence joins TRBV7-7 and TRBJ2-2, with 12 bases aligning to TRBD2. This CDR3 has 16 residues. The germline V gene encodes CDR1 SSHAT and CDR2 FNYEAQ (reference sequence). V gave up 5 bases and J gave up 4 bases; unmatched junction bases: 5. The CDR3 coding sequence is TGTGCCAGCAGCCACCTAGCGGGGGGGCGCACCGGGGAGCTGTTTTTT. This codes for CASSHLAGGRTGELFF.

For this clone: The identical CDR3 is also encoded by other nucleotide sequences in the sample. The chain uses TRBV7-9 and TRBJ1-2; a possible D gene is TRBD1 (6 bases). The CDR3 is made up of 12 amino acids. Trimming cost V 5 bases and J 8 bases, with 12 bases left between them. The germline V gene has CDR1 SEHNR and CDR2 FQNEAQ (reference sequence). Written as DNA, the CDR3 is TGTGCCAGCAGCGGCCAGGGGTACGGCTACACCTTC. Protein: CASSGQGYGYTF.

V is TRBV11-3 and J is TRBJ2-3; D perhaps matches TRBD2 (6 bases). Germline assignment: CDR1 SGHNT and CDR2 YENEEA. V lost 5 bases and J 2 bases, leaving 8 bases between the germline ends. This CDR3 has 13 residues. The CDR3 reads CASSKDYTDTQYF. Written as DNA, the CDR3 is TGTGCCAGCAGCAAGGACTACACAGATACGCAGTATTTT.

This chain links TRBV19 with TRBJ1-4, with D perhaps matching TRBD1 (5 bases). The CDR3 length is 15 residues. V was pared by 3 bases and J by 6 bases, with 14 bases between. Looked up from germline, CDR1 is LNHDA and CDR2 is SQIVND (reference sequence). The CDR3 nucleotides are TGTGCCAGTAGTATCAGCGGGGGGAGAGATGAAAAACTGTTTTTT. It yields the protein CASSISGGRDEKLFF.

The J gene is TRBJ1-6, the V gene TRBV7-9, with D perhaps matching TRBD1 (5 bases). Trimming took off 3 bases at V and 9 bases at J, with 15 bases between the two ends. The length of the CDR3 is 15 residues. Germline CDR1 reads SEHNR; CDR2 reads FQNEAQ (reference sequence). The CDR3 is CASSLTGTGVSPLHF. The CDR3 bases are TGTGCCAGCAGCTTGACCGGGACGGGGGTTTCACCCCTCCACTTT.

The chain links TRBV6-5 to TRBJ1-5; 7 bases match TRBD1. CDR1 is MNHEY, CDR2 SVGAGI, per germline. V was clipped by 5 bases and J by 3 bases; unmatched bases: 7. This CDR3 is built from 15 residues. The CDR3 coding sequence is TGTGCCAGCAGTAAACAGGGGATTTACAATCAGCCCCAGCATTTT. Its translation: CASSKQGIYNQPQHF.

The CDR3 bases are TGTGCCAGCAGCTCACAACAGGGGAGCTATGGCTACACCTTC. It codes for CASSSQQGSYGYTF. V usage is TRBV5-5 and J usage is TRBJ1-2; 7 bases agree with TRBD1. V shed 3 bases, J shed 4 bases, and the junction held 6 bases outside the gene matches. This CDR3 spans 14 amino acids. Per the germline V gene, CDR1 is SGHKS and CDR2 is YYEKEE (reference sequence).

This clone was counted only a few times. The chain carries TRBV20-1 and TRBJ1-5; D possibly corresponds to TRBD1 (5 bases). The CDR3 spans 13 residues. Germline-derived CDR1 and CDR2 are DFQATT and SNEGSKA (reference sequence). V gave up 3 bases and J gave up 5 bases, with 11 bases separating them. The CDR3 region is CSASPGGDQPQHF. In DNA, the CDR3 is TGCAGTGCTAGTCCGGGGGGGGATCAGCCCCAGCATTTT.

The gene calls are TRBV6-1 and TRBJ2-5; TRBD1 matches at 7 bases. CDR3 length equals 16 residues. V was clipped by 4 bases and J by 1 base; unmatched bases: 9. Germline CDR1 MNHNS, CDR2 SASEGT. CDR3 nucleotides: TGTGCCAGCAGTGTACAGGGGAAAGAGACCCAAGAGACCCAGTACTTC. Translated, it gives CASSVQGKETQETQYF.

The gene calls are TRBV21-1 and TRBJ1-5. TRBV21-1 is a documented pseudogene. The CDR3 length is 16 residues. CDR3 protein: CASIAGSGYGNQPQHF. For the CDR3, the DNA is TGTGCCAGCATAGCGGGATCGGGCTATGGCAATCAGCCCCAGCATTTT.